The text below deals with one T cell receptor beta chain. Its specificity is unknown. Germline assignment: CDR1 DFQATT and CDR2 SNEGSKA (reference sequence). With V trimmed by 0 bases and J by 4 bases, 8 bases remained unmatched. This CDR3 is 15 amino acids long. Treatment given: roughly ten-day PBMC culture with coronavirus spike peptide pools or control peptides (ViraFEST assay). CD4+ T-cell collection from the unexposed donor predated the COVID-19 pandemic (2011-2018). The data stem from a study of vaccination and CD4 T cells after COVID-19. The overall study: Investigators drew the post-COVID samples a median 101 days after diagnosis, with a range of 35 to 161.

The Oncomine TCR Beta short-read assay sequenced DNA from cultured CD4+ T cells. Extraction of genomic DNA was performed on cultured CD4+ T cells. TCRdb re-called the PCR reads through MiXCR, storing one row per CDR3 protein. The sample contains around 10,000 distinct CDR3 sequences, about 34% of which appear only once. Sequencing was performed on CD4+ T cells from blood, cultured in vitro. The TCR originated in a human donor in good health. The chain joins TRBV20-1 to TRBJ1-2; 7 positions match TRBD1. The CDR3 is CSARDPGQPLYGYTF. The CDR3 nucleotides read TGCAGTGCTAGAGATCCGGGACAGCCTCTCTATGGCTACACCTTC.